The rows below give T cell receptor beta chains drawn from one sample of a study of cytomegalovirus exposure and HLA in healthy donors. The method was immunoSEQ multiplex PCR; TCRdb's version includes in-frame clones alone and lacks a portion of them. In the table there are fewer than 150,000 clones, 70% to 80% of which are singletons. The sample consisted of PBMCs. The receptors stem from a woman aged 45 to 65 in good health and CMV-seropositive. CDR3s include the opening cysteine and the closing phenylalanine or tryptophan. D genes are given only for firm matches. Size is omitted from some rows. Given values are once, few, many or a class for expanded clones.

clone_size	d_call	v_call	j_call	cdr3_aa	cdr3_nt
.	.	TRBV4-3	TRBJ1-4	CASSQDGTRDEKLFF	TGCGCCAGCAGCCAAGATGGGACAAGAGACGAAAAACTGTTTTTT
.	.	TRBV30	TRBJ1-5	CAWSSTAVGQPQHF	TGTGCCTGGAGCTCTACAGCGGTCGGACAGCCCCAGCATTTT
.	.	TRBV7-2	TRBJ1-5	CASSLLSQGQPQHF	TGTGCCAGCAGCTTATTGTCCCAGGGTCAGCCCCAGCATTTT
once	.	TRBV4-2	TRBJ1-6	CASSQDPPGVNSPLHF	TGTGCCAGCAGCCAAGACCCGCCAGGGGTGAATTCACCCCTCCACTTT
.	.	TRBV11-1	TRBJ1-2	CASSLDSWAGYTF	TGTGCCAGCAGCTTGGACAGCTGGGCGGGCTACACCTTC
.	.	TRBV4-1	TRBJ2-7	CASSQGGRVFDEQYF	TGCGCCAGCAGCCAAGGAGGTCGGGTTTTTGACGAGCAGTACTTC
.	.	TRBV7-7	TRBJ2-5	CASSRATGSQETQYF	TGTGCCAGCAGCAGAGCAACAGGGTCCCAAGAGACCCAGTACTTC
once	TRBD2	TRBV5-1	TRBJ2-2	CASSLGLAGGLNTGELFF	TGCGCCAGCAGCTTGGGACTAGCGGGAGGGCTGAACACCGGGGAGCTGTTTTTT
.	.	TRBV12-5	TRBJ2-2	CASAEGGGELFF	TGTGCTAGTGCCGAAGGGGGCGGGGAGCTGTTTTTT
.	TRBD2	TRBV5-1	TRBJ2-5	CASSLAGVVETQYF	TGCGCCAGCAGCTTAGCGGGAGTCGTAGAGACCCAGTACTTC